This T cell receptor beta chain derives from a study of blood T cell repertoires in COVID-19. The repertoire was sequenced with immunoSEQ multiplex PCR; TCRdb's copy has only in-frame clones and lacks some. The sample has around 200,000 clones, 65% to 85% seen once; the top ten hold approximately 4%. This CDR3 spans 13 amino acids. Trimming removed 6 bases from V and 6 bases from J, with 14 bases in between. The germline V gene encodes CDR1 MRHNA and CDR2 SNTAGT. The sample comprised peripheral blood. The rearrangement links TRBV6-4 to TRBJ1-1; D perhaps matches TRBD1 (5 bases). This receptor was taken from a man in his fifties or sixties with active or convalescent COVID-19. In nucleotides, the CDR3 is TGTGCCAGCAGCGTCCAAGGGGTTCCTGAAGCTTTCTTT. Its protein is CASSVQGVPEAFF.